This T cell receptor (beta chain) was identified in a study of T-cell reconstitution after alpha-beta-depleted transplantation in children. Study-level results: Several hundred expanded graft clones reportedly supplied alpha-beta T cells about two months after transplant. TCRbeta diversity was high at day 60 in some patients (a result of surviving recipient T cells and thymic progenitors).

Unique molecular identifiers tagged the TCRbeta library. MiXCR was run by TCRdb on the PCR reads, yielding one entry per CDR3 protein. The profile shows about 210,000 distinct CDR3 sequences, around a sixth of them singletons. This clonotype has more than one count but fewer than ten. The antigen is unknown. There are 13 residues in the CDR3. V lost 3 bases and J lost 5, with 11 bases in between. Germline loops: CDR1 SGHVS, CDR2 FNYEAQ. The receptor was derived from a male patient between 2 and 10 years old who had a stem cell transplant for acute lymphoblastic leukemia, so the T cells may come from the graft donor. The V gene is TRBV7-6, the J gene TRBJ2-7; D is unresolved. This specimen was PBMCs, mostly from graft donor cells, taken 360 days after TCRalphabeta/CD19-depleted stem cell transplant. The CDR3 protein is CASSFGLKDEQYF. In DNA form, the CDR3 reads TGTGCCAGCAGCTTCGGATTAAAGGACGAGCAGTACTTC.